This T cell receptor (beta chain) stems from a study of blood T cells in healthy people across ages. The length of the CDR3 is 12 residues. The germline CDR1 and CDR2 sequences are MNHEY and SMNVEV (reference sequence). Trimming removed 5 bases from V and 10 bases from J, with 15 bases in between. The second PCR ran about 7 to 12 cycles with a sample-barcoded 5' primer and J-beta primers. TCRdb reanalysed the 5' RACE reads using MiXCR and keeps one entry per CDR3 protein. The table lists about 720,000 distinct CDR3 sequences, about 20% of them singletons, with about 20% in the top ten. The source material was blood. The chain joins TRBV27 to TRBJ2-7; D perhaps matches TRBD2 (5 bases). This TCR came from a man aged 65 to 79 in good health. CDR3 sequence (DNA): TGTGCCAGCAGTACCGGCGCGGGCCGACAGTACTTC. Translating it yields CASSTGAGRQYF.